These 14 T cell receptor beta chains were all obtained from the same sample, sequenced in a study of blood T cell repertoires in COVID-19. Generated by immunoSEQ multiplex PCR, the TCRdb table keeps only in-frame clones and is missing some. The sample lists more than 35,000 clones; 65% to 90% were seen once. Sequencing was carried out using peripheral blood. These receptors were obtained from a human donor in a cohort sampled during active COVID-19.

This clone appeared once. The rearrangement links TRBV7-2 to TRBJ2-4, with 13 bases that match TRBD2. CDR3 length: 14 residues. CDR1 and CDR2 (germline): SGHTA, FQGNSA. The ends lost 5 bases at V and 9 bases at J; junction bases unmatched: 4. The CDR3 sequence is CASSGTSGIGIQYF. The CDR3 DNA sequence: TGTGCCAGCAGCGGGACTAGCGGGATCGGCATTCAGTACTTC.

The rearrangement uses TRBV9 and TRBJ2-5; D is perhaps TRBD1 (5 bases). Trimming took 0 bases from V and 5 from J, leaving 11 bases between them. CDR1 and CDR2 (germline): SGDLS, YYNGEE. The CDR3 length is 14 residues. For the CDR3, the DNA is TGTGCCAGCAGCGTAGGGCAGGGTGGGGAGACCCAGTACTTC. As protein: CASSVGQGGETQYF.

The chain couples TRBV11-2 to TRBJ2-5, with a possible D match to TRBD2 (5 bases). CDR1 SGHAT and CDR2 FQNNGV come from the germline V gene. This CDR3 has 15 amino acids. V was cut by 6 bases and J by 2 bases, with 16 bases left in between. CDR3 residues: CASSSGGLLQETQYF. Written as DNA, the CDR3 is TGTGCCAGCAGTTCCGGAGGCCTCCTTCAAGAGACCCAGTACTTC.

The V gene is TRBV5-1, the J gene TRBJ2-3; 8 nucleotides match TRBD2. Germline V CDR1 and CDR2: SGHRS, YFSETQ. V dropped 0 bases and J dropped 2; count of bases not matched to a gene: 2. The CDR3 runs to 15 residues. CDR3 region: CASSLAGGPTDTQYF. The CDR3, as DNA: TGCGCCAGCAGCTTGGCGGGGGGGCCCACAGATACGCAGTATTTT.

V is TRBV4-1 and J is TRBJ1-2, with a tentative D call TRBD1 (6 bases). This CDR3 comprises 15 residues. Trimming left V 4 bases short and J 8 bases short, with 20 bases between. Germline V lookup: CDR1 MGHRA, CDR2 YSYEKL. The CDR3 DNA reads TGCGCCAGCAGCCCCATTACAGGGACACTAGGCGGCTACACCTTC. Encoded protein: CASSPITGTLGGYTF.

The genes are TRBV2 and TRBJ1-1, with D possibly TRBD1 on 6 matching bases. Germline CDR1 SNHLY, CDR2 FYNNEI. The CDR3 has 13 amino acids. V gave up 6 bases and J gave up 5 bases, with 13 bases separating them. DNA of the CDR3: TGTGCCAGCAGCGCGGACAGAAGGACTGAAGCTTTCTTT. It is translated as CASSADRRTEAFF.

The chain combines TRBV3-1 (or the pseudogene TRBV3-2) with TRBJ2-7; no firm D call. The V and J ends lost 2 bases and 2 bases respectively, with 7 bases between them. The CDR3 totals 13 residues. Germline values: CDR1 LGHDT, CDR2 YNNKEL (reference sequence). CDR3: CASSQLSPYEQYF. In DNA form, the CDR3 reads TGTGCCAGCAGCCAATTAAGCCCCTACGAGCAGTACTTC.

This clone was counted between two and nine times. The V call is TRBV2, the J call TRBJ1-5; TRBD1 matches 7 bases. With V trimmed by 7 bases and J by 2 bases, 2 bases remained unmatched. The CDR3 runs to 13 residues. Per the germline V gene, CDR1 is SNHLY and CDR2 is FYNNEI. The CDR3 DNA reads as TGTGCCAGCACAGGGACAGGCAATCAGCCCCAGCATTTT. It is translated as CASTGTGNQPQHF.

This clone was detected once. The chain carries TRBV9 and TRBJ2-7; TRBD2 matches 11 bases. V was pared by 2 bases and J by 3 bases, with 1 base of the junction left unmatched. This CDR3 contains 14 residues. CDR1 SGDLS and CDR2 YYNGEE come from the germline V gene. This CDR3 is CASSVGTSGYEQYF. The CDR3 bases are TGTGCCAGCAGCGTTGGGACTAGCGGCTACGAGCAGTACTTC.

The chain joins TRBV7-8 to TRBJ2-1, with 10 bases that match TRBD1. The CDR3 is 15 amino acids. Trimming cost V 7 bases and J 10 bases; bases outside gene matches: 13. Germline-derived CDR1 and CDR2 are SGHVS and FQNEAQ. CDR3 DNA sequence: TGTGCCAGCACAAGCTCGGGGACAGGGGCTTGGGAGCAGTTCTTC. It encodes CASTSSGTGAWEQFF.

A single count supports this clone. The gene calls are TRBV5-4 and TRBJ2-1; the match to TRBD1 covers 7 bases. The CDR3 has 15 amino acids. V gave up 5 bases and J gave up 2 bases; unmatched junction bases: 7. Germline V CDR1 and CDR2: SGHNT, YYREEE (reference sequence). In DNA form, the CDR3 reads TGTGCCAGCAGACCAAGACAGGGCCCCTACAATGAGCAGTTCTTC. Residues: CASRPRQGPYNEQFF.

The CDR3 sequence is CASGSGAPYEQYF. CDR3 nucleotide sequence: TGTGCCAGTGGGTCAGGGGCCCCCTACGAGCAGTACTTC. The chain combines TRBV19 with TRBJ2-7; a possible D gene is TRBD1 (6 bases). This CDR3 is built from 13 residues. Germline V CDR1 and CDR2: LNHDA, SQIVND (reference sequence). V was clipped by 8 bases and J by 2 bases, with 13 bases between them.

This clone was recorded only once. Germline and junction disagree at one end, which may indicate a read error. The V gene is TRBV29-1, the J gene TRBJ2-7; D is ambiguous. This CDR3 is built from 11 residues. The germline V gene encodes CDR1 SQVTM and CDR2 ANQGSEA. CDR3 DNA: TGCAGCGTTGAGAGCTCCCACGAGCAGTACTTC. It specifies CSVESSHEQYF.

V usage is TRBV5-5 and J usage is TRBJ1-4, with unresolved D. From germline, CDR1 is SGHKS and CDR2 YYEKEE (reference sequence). V shed 4 bases and J shed 0 bases, with 10 bases lying between them. The CDR3 is 15 residues long. The CDR3 protein is CASSPQAATNEKLFF. The CDR3 DNA reads as TGTGCCAGCAGCCCCCAAGCTGCAACTAATGAAAAACTGTTTTTT.